This T cell receptor beta chain was captured by sequencing in a study of blood T cell repertoires in COVID-19. This CDR3 region has 14 residues. V was trimmed by 3 bases and J by 0 bases, leaving 6 bases between them. Germline CDR1 is KGHSH and CDR2 is LQKENI. Recovery among Cohort 3 donors was established by two negative PCRs, clearance, or symptom resolution. Original processing methods: Using reference gene primer amplification, nucleated cell counts were estimated. The repertoire was sequenced with immunoSEQ multiplex PCR; TCRdb's copy has only in-frame clones and lacks some. D and trimming come from the DNA, and the V and J calls and clone size come from that table. The sample includes about 170,000 clones, roughly 84% of them seen just once.

The chain couples TRBV18 to TRBJ1-5, with a possible D match to TRBD1 (5 bases). Input material: PBMCs or T cells enriched from blood (not recorded which). This TCR was recovered from a woman between 50 and 59 years old who had recovered from COVID-19. CDR3: CASSPTDSNQPQHF. CDR3 coding DNA: TGTGCCAGCTCACCGACAGATAGCAATCAGCCCCAGCATTTT.